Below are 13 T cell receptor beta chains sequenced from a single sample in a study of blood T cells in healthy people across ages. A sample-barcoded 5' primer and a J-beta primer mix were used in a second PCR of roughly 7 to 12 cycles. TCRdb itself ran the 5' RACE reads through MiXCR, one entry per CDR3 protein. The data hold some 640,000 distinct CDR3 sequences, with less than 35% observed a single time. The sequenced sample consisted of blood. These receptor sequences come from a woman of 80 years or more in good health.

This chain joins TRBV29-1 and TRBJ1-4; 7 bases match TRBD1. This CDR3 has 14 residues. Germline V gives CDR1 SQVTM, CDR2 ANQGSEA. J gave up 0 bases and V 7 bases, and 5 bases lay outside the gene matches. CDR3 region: CSARGGSTNEKLFF. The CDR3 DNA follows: TGCAGCGCCAGGGGGGGTTCAACTAATGAAAAACTGTTTTTT. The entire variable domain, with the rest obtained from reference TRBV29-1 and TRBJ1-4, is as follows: SAVISQKPSRDICQRGTSLTIQCQVDSQVTMMFWYRQQPGQSLTLIATANQGSEATYESGFVIDKFPISRPNLTFSTLTVSNMSPEDSSIYLCSARGGSTNEKLFFGSGTQLSVL.

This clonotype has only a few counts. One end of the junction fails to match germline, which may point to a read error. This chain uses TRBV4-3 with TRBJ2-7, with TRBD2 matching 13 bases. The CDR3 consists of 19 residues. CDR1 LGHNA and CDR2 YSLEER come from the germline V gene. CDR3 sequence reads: CASSQDRTSGGLSSYGQYF. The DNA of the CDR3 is TGCGCCAGCAGCCAAGATCGGACTAGCGGGGGACTCAGCTCCTACGGGCAGTACTTC.

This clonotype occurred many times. The CDR3 sequence: CASSSMTHRGTEAFF. The CDR3 DNA reads TGTGCCAGCAGCTCAATGACGCACAGGGGCACTGAAGCTTTCTTT. This rearrangement joins TRBV7-2 to TRBJ1-1; 7 nucleotides align to TRBD1. The V segment lost 4 bases and the J segment 4 bases; nucleotides outside the gene matches: 9. In germline, CDR1 is SGHTA, CDR2 FQGNSA. This CDR3 region has 15 residues.

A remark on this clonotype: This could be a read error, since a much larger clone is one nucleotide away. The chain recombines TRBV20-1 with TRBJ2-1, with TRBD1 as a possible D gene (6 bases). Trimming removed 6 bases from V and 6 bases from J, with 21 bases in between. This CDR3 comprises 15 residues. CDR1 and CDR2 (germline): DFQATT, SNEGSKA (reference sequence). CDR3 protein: CSASWGPRRCNEQFF. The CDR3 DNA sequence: TGCAGTGCCTCCTGGGGGCCCCGCAGGTGCAATGAGCAGTTCTTC.

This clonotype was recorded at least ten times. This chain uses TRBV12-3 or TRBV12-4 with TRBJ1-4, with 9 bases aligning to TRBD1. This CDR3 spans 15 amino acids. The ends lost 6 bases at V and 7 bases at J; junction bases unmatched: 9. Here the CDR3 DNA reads TGTGCCAGCAGCCGGCCCGGACAGGGGAGTGAAAAACTGTTTTTT. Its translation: CASSRPGQGSEKLFF.

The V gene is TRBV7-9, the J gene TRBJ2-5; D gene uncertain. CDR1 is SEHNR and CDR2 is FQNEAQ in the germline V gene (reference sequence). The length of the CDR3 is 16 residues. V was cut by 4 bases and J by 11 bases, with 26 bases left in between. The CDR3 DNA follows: TGTGCCAGCAGCTATAGCAGCCAGATCCTTGGAAATGAGCAGTACTTC. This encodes CASSYSSQILGNEQYF.

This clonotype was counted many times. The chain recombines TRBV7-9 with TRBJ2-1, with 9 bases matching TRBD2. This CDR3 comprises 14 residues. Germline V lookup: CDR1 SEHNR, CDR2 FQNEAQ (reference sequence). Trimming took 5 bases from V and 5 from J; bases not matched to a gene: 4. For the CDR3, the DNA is TGTGCCAGCAGCGCTCGGACTAGCGACAATGAGCAGTTCTTC. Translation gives CASSARTSDNEQFF.

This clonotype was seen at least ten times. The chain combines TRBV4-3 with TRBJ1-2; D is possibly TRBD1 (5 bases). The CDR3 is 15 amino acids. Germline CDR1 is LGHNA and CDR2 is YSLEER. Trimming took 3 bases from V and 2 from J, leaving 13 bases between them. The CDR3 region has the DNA TGCGCCAGCAGCCAGGGGGGACTGGCAAACTATGGCTACACCTTC. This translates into CASSQGGLANYGYTF.

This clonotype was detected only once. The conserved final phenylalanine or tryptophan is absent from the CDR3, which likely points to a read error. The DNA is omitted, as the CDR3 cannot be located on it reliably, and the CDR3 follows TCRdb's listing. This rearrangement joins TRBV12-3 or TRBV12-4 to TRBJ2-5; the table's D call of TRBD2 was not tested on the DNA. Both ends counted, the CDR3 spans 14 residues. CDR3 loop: CASSRTSGGNERYL.

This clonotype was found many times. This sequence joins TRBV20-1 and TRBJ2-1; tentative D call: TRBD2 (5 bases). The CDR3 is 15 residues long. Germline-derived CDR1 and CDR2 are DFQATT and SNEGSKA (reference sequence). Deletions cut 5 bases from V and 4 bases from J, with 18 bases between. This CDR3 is CSAHLQRLGYNEQFF. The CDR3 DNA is TGCAGTGCTCACTTGCAGCGGCTGGGTTACAATGAGCAGTTCTTC.

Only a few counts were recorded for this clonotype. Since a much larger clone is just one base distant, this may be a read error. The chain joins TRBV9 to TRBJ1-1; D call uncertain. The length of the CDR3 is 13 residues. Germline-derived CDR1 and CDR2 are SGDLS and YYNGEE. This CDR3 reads CASSVGPNTEVFF. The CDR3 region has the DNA TGTGCCAGCAGCGTAGGGCCGAACACTGAAGTTTTCTTT.

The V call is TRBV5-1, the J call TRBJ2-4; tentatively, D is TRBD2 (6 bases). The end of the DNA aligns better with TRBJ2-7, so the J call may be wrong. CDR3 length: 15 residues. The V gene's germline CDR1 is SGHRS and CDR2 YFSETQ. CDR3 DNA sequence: TGCGCCAGCAGCCGCCTCGGAGGGCAAGCCTACGAGCAGTACTTC. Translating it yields CASSRLGGQAYEQYF.

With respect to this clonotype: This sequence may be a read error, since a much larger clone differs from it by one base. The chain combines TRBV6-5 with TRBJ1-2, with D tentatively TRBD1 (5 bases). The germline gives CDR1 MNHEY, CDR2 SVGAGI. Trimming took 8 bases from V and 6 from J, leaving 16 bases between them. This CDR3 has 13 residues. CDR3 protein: CASRGERGHGYTF. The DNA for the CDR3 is TGTGCCAGCCGCGGGGAGAGGGGCCATGGCTACACCTTC.